These 5 T cell receptor beta chains came from one sample sequenced in a study of OX40 agonist ivuxolimab in advanced cancers. Library generation was performed with the immunoSEQ multiplex PCR assay. The immuneACCESS repertoire file appears here via TCRdb, limited to in-frame rearrangements. These files lack a portion of the clones; in checked studies, under half of the deficit traces to unresolved V genes, and the cause of the others is not known. This sample holds tens of thousands of clones; roughly 84% were observed only once. 4% to 6% of the sample is held by the ten biggest clonotypes. The sequencing used CD4+ or CD8+ T cells sorted from blood, collected in a trial of the OX40 agonist ivuxolimab. The origin of the receptors is an adult with an advanced solid tumor such as melanoma, head and neck, liver or kidney cancer.

The chain employs TRBV19 and TRBJ2-1; 7 bases agree with TRBD2. The germline V gene has CDR1 LNHDA and CDR2 SQIVND (reference sequence). The CDR3 length is 17 residues. V was clipped by 4 bases and J by 9 bases; unmatched bases: 18. CDR3 coding DNA: TGTGCCAGTAGTACTCCCCGGGGGGATCTAGCTCGGGGTGAGCAGTTCTTC. Translation gives CASSTPRGDLARGEQFF.

About this clone itself: Sequence at one end of the junction differs from germline and may be a read error. Other DNA sequences in the sample encode the same CDR3. The rearrangement joins TRBV19 to TRBJ2-7; D ambiguous. The CDR3 is made up of 12 amino acids. Germline CDR1 LNHDA, CDR2 SQIVND (reference sequence). Here the CDR3 DNA reads TGTGCCAGTAGGGGTCTTTCCTATGAGCAGTACTTC. It specifies CASRGLSYEQYF. Full variable domain (missing parts from reference TRBV19 and TRBJ2-7): DGGITQSPKYLFRKEGQNVTLSCEQNLNHDAMYWYRQDPGQGLRLIYYSQIVNDFQKGDIAEGYSVSREKKESFPLTVTSAQKNPTAFYLCASRGLSYEQYFGPGTRLTVT.

The rearrangement links TRBV6-5 to TRBJ2-7, with D uncertain. The CDR3 runs to 14 residues. Germline loops: CDR1 MNHEY, CDR2 SVGAGI. V lost 4 bases to trimming and J lost 2 bases, with 12 bases between them. CDR3 protein: CASSSSDLTYEQYF. DNA of the CDR3: TGTGCCAGCAGTTCTAGTGATTTGACCTACGAGCAGTACTTC.

V gene TRBV5-1 combines with J gene TRBJ2-1; tentative D call: TRBD2 (6 bases). Deletions cut 3 bases from V and 1 base from J, with 17 bases between. This CDR3 has 17 residues. Germline CDR1 and CDR2: SGHRS and YFSETQ. The CDR3 coding sequence is TGCGCCAGCAGCTCGATGACCCCGGGACTTTCCTACAATGAGCAGTTCTTC. It yields the protein CASSSMTPGLSYNEQFF. The whole variable domain, filled in from reference TRBV5-1 and TRBJ2-1, reads KAGVTQTPRYLIKTRGQQVTLSCSPISGHRSVSWYQQTPGQGLQFLFEYFSETQRNKGNFPGRFSGRQFSNSRSEMNVSTLELGDSALYLCASSSMTPGLSYNEQFFGPGTRLTVL.

V is TRBV6-5 and J is TRBJ2-7; TRBD1 matches at 8 bases. J lost 6 bases, V lost 6 bases, and 10 bases had no gene match. CDR3 size: 14 residues. In germline, CDR1 is MNHEY, CDR2 SVGAGI. CDR3 region: CASRYGQGSSEQYF. The CDR3 DNA reads as TGTGCCAGCAGGTATGGACAGGGCTCTTCCGAGCAGTACTTC.